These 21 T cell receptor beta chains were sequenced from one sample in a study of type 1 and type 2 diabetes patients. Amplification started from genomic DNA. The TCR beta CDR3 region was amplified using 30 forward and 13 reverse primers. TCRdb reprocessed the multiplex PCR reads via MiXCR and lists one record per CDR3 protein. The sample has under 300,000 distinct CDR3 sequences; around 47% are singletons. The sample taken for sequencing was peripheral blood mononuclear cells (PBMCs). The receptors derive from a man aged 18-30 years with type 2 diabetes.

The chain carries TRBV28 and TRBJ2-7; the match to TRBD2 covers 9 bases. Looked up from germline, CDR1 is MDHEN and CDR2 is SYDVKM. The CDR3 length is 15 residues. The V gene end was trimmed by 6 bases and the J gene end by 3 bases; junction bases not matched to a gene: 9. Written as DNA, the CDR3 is TGTGCCAGCAGCTCTCCCGCGGGGGGGAACTACGAGCAGTACTTC. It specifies CASSSPAGGNYEQYF.

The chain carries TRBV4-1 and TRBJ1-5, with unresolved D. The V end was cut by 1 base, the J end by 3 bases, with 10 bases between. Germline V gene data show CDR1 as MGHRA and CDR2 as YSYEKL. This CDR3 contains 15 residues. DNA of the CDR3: TGCGCCAGCAGCCAAGCCGGCAGTGTCAATCAGCCCCAGCATTTT. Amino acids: CASSQAGSVNQPQHF.

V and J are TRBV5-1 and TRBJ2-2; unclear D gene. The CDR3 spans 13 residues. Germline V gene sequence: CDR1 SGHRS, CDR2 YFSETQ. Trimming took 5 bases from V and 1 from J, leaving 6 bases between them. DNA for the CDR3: TGCGCCAGCAGTCGACAGAACACCGGGGAGCTGTTTTTT. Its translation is CASSRQNTGELFF.

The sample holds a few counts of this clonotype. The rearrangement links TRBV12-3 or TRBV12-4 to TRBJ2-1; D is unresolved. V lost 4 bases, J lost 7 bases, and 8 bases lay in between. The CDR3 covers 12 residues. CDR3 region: CASSSVGNEQFF. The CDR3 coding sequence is TGTGCCAGCAGTTCTGTGGGGAATGAGCAGTTCTTC.

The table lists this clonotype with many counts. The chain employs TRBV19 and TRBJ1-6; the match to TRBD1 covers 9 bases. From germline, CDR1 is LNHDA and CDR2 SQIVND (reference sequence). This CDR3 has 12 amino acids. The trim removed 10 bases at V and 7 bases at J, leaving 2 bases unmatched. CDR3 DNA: TGTGCCATAGGGACAGGGAATTCACCCCTCCACTTT. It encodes CAIGTGNSPLHF. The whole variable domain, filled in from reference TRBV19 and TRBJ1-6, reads DGGITQSPKYLFRKEGQNVTLSCEQNLNHDAMYWYRQDPGQGLRLIYYSQIVNDFQKGDIAEGYSVSREKKESFPLTVTSAQKNPTAFYLCAIGTGNSPLHFGNGTRLTVT.

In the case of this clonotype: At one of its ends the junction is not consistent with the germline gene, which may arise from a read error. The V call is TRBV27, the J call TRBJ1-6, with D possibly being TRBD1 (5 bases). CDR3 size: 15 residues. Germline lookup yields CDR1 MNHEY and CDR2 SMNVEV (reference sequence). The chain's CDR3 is CASSTGGGYNSPFHF. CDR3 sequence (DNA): TGTGCCAGCAGCACAGGAGGCGGTTATAATTCACCCTTCCACTTT.

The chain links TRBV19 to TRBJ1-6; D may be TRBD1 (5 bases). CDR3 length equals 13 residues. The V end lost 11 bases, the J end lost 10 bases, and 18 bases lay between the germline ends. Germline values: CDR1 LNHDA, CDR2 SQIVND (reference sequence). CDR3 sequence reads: CASSWGQGSPLHF. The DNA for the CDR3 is TGTGCCTCTTCCTGGGGCCAGGGATCACCCCTCCACTTT. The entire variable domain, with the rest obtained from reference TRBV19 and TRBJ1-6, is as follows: DGGITQSPKYLFRKEGQNVTLSCEQNLNHDAMYWYRQDPGQGLRLIYYSQIVNDFQKGDIAEGYSVSREKKESFPLTVTSAQKNPTAFYLCASSWGQGSPLHFGNGTRLTVT.

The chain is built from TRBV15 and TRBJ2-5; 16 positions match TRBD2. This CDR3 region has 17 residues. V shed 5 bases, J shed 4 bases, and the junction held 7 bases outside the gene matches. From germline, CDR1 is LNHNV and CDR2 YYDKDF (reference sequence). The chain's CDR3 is CATSAGTSGGGGETQYF. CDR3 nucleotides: TGTGCCACCAGCGCCGGGACTAGCGGGGGGGGGGGAGAGACCCAGTACTTC. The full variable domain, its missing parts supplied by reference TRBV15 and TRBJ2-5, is DAMVIQNPRYQVTQFGKPVTLSCSQTLNHNVMYWYQQKSSQAPKLLFHYYDKDFNNEADTPDNFQSRRPNTSFCFLDIRSPGLGDTAMYLCATSAGTSGGGGETQYFGPGTRLLVL.

This CDR3 reads CASSSPADNYGYTF. Here the CDR3 DNA reads TGTGCCAGCAGCTCCCCGGCGGACAACTATGGCTACACCTTC. V usage is TRBV7-2 and J usage is TRBJ1-2; no clear D gene. The CDR3 has 14 amino acids. CDR1 is SGHTA and CDR2 is FQGNSA in the germline V gene. V lost 4 bases, J lost 2 bases, and 11 bases lay in between.

As DNA, the CDR3 is TGTGCCAGCAGCTTCCACGGGACTCCCTACAATGAGCAGTTCTTC. It yields the protein CASSFHGTPYNEQFF. V usage is TRBV7-6 and J usage is TRBJ2-1; D might be TRBD2 (6 bases). Germline V gene data show CDR1 as SGHVS and CDR2 as FNYEAQ. V was shortened by 3 bases and J by 2 bases, with 11 bases between the two germline ends. This CDR3 comprises 15 residues.

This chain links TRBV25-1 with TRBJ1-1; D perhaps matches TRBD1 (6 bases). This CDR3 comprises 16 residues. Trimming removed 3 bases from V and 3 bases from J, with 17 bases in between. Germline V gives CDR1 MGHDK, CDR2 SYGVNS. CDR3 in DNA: TGTGCCAGCAGTGATTTGGGGGGCCCGAGGGACACTGAAGCTTTCTTT. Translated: CASSDLGGPRDTEAFF. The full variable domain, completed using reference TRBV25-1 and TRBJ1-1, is EADIYQTPRYLVIGTGKKITLECSQTMGHDKMYWYQQDPGMELHLIHYSYGVNSTEKGDLSSESTVSRIRTEHFPLTLESARPSHTSQYLCASSDLGGPRDTEAFFGQGTRLTVV.

This CDR3 reads CATSRGGSSYEQYF. Here the CDR3 DNA reads TGTGCCACCAGCAGGGGAGGGAGCTCCTACGAGCAGTACTTC. V gene TRBV15 combines with J gene TRBJ2-7; TRBD2 matches 7 bases. J lost 0 bases, V lost 3 bases, and 2 bases had no gene match. CDR3 length: 14 residues. Germline CDR1 reads LNHNV; CDR2 reads YYDKDF (reference sequence).

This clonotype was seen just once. The CDR3 here is CASSENFAGANVLTF. CDR3 DNA: TGTGCCAGCAGTGAAAACTTTGCCGGGGCCAACGTCCTGACTTTC. The chain carries TRBV25-1 and TRBJ2-6; D uncertain. The CDR3 length is 15 residues. V was clipped by 2 bases and J by 4 bases, with 9 bases between them. CDR1 and CDR2 from the germline V gene are MGHDK and SYGVNS.

The CDR3 DNA sequence: TGTGCCAGCAGGCTCAAGACAGGACATCCCTACGAGCAGTACTTC. Encoded protein: CASRLKTGHPYEQYF. The rearrangement links TRBV27 to TRBJ2-7, with D possibly TRBD1 on 6 matching bases. This CDR3 region has 15 residues. V was cut by 6 bases and J by 2 bases, with 17 bases left in between. The germline CDR1 and CDR2 sequences are MNHEY and SMNVEV (reference sequence).

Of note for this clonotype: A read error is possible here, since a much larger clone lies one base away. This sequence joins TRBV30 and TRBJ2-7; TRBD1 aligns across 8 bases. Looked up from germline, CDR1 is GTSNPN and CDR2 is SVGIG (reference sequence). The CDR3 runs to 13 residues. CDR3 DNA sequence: TGTGCCTGGTTAGGACAGGGTGTTAACGAGCTGTACTTC. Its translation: CAWLGQGVNELYF. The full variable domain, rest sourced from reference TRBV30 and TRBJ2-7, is SQTIHQWPATLVQPVGSPLSLECTVEGTSNPNLYWYRQAAGRGLQLLFYSVGIGQISSEVPQNLSASRPQDRQFILSSKKLLLSDSGFYLCAWLGQGVNELYFGPGTRLTVT.

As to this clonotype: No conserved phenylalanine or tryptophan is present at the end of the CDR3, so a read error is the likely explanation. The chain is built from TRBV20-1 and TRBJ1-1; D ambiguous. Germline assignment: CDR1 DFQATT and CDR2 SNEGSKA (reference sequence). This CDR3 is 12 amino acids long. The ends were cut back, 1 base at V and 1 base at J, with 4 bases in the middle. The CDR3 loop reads CSARVENTEAFL. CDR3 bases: TGCAGTGCTAGAGTTGAGAACACTGAAGCTTTCTTA.

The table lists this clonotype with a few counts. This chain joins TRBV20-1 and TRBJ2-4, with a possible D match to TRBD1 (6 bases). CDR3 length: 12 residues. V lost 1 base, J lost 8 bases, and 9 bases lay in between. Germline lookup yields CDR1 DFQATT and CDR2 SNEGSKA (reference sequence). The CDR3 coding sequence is TGCAGTGCTAGAGCGGCAGGGGACATTCAGTACTTC. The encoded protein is CSARAAGDIQYF.

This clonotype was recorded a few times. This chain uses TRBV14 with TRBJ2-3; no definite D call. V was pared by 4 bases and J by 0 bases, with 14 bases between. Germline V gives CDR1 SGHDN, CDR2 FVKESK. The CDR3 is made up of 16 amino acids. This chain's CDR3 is CASSPLAHLSTDTQYF. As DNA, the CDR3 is TGTGCCAGCAGCCCGCTGGCCCACCTGAGCACAGATACGCAGTATTTT.

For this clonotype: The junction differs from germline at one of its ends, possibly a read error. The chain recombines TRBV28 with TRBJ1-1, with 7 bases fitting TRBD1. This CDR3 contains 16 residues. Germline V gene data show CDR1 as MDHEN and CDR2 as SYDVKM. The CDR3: CASSYRDRLLNAEAFF. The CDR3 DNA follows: TGTGCCAGCAGTTACAGGGACAGATTATTGAACGCTGAAGCTTTCTTT.

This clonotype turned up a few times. In DNA, the CDR3 is TGTGCCGTCGGGACAGGGGATAATGAGCAGTTCTTC. Its protein product is CAVGTGDNEQFF. The chain links TRBV10-3 to TRBJ2-1; 10 bases map to TRBD1. Germline V gene data show CDR1 as ENHRY and CDR2 as SYGVKD. The CDR3 has 12 amino acids. Trimming at V came to 11 bases and at J to 7 bases, leaving 5 bases not matched to a gene.

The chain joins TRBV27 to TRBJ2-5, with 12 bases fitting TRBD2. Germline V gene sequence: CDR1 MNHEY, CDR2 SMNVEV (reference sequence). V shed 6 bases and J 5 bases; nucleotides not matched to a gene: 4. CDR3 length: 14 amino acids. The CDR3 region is CASRTSGSWETQYF. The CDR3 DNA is TGTGCCAGCAGGACTAGCGGGAGCTGGGAGACCCAGTACTTC.